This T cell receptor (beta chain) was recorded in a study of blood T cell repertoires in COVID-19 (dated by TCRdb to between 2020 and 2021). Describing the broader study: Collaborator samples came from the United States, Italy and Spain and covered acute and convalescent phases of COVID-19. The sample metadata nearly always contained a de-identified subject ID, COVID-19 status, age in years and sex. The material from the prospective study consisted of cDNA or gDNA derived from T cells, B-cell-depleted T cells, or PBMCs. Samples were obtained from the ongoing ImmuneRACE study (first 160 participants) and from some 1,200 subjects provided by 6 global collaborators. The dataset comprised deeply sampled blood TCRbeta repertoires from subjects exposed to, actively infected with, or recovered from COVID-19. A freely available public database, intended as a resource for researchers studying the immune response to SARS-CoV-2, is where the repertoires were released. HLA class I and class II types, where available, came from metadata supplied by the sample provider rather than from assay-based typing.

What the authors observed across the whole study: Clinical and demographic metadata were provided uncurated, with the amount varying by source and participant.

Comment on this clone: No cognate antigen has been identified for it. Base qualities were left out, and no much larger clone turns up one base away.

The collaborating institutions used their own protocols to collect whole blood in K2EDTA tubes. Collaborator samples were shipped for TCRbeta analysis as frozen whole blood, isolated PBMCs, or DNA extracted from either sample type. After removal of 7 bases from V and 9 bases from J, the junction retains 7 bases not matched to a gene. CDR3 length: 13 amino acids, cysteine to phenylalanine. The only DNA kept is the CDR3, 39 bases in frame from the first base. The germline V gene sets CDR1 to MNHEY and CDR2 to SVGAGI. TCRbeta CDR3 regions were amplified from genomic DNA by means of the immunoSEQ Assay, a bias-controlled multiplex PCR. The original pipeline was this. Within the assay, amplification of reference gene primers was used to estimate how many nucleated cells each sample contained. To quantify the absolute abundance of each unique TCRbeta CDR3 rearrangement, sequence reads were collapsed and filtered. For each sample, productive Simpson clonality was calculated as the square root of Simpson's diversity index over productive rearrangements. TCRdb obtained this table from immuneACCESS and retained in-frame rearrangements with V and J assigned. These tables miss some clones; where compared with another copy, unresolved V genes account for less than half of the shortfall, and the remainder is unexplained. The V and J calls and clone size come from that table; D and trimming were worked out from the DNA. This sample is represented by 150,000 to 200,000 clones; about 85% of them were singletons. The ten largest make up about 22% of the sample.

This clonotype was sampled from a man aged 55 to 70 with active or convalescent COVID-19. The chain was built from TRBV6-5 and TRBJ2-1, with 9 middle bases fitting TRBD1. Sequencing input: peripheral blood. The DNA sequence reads TGTGCCAGCACCAGAGGGACAGGGCGTGAGCAGTTCTTC. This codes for CASTRGTGREQFF.